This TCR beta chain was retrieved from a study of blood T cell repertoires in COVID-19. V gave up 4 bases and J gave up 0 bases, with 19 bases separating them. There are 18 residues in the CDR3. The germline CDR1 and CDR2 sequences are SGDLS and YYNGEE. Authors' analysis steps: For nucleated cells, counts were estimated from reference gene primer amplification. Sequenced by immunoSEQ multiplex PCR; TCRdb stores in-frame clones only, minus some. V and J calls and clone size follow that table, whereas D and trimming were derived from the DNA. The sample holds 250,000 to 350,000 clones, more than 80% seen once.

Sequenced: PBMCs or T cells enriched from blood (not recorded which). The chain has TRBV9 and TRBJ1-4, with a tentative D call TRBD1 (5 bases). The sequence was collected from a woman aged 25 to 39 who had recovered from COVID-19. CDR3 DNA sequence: TGTGCCAGCAGCCCCCTTTCGACGGACAACGCAACTAATGAAAAACTGTTTTTT. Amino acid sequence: CASSPLSTDNATNEKLFF.